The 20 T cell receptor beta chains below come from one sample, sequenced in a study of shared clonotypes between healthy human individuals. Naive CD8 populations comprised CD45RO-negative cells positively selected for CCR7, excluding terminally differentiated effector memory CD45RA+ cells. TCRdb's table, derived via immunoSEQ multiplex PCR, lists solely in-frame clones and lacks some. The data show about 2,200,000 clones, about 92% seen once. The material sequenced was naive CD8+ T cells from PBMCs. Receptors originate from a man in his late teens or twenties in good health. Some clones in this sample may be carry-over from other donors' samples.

This CDR3 is CASSNRSGYGEPQHF. The DNA for the CDR3 is TGTGCCAGCAGCAATAGGTCAGGCTACGGGGAGCCCCAGCATTTT. This chain uses TRBV21-1 with TRBJ1-5. TRBV21-1 is given as a pseudogene. This CDR3 comprises 15 residues.

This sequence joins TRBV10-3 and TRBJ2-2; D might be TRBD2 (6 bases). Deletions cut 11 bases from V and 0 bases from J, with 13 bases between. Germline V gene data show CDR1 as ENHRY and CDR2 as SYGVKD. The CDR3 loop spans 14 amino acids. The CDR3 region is CALSRGSNTGELFF. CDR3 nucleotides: TGTGCCTTGTCCCGGGGGTCGAACACCGGGGAGCTGTTTTTT.

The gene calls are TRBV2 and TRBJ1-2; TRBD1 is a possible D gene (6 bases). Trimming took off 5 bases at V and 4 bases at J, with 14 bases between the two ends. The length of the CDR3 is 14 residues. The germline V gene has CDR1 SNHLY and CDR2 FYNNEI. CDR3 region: CASSLTGPSYGYTF. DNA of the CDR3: TGTGCCAGCAGTTTGACAGGACCTTCCTATGGCTACACCTTC.

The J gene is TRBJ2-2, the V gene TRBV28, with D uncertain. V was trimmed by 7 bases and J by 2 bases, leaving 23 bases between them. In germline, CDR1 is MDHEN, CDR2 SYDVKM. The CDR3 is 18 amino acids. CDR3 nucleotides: TGTGCCAGCACCCAAGCCCACCTCTTATTCGATAACACCGGGGAGCTGTTTTTT. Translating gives CASTQAHLLFDNTGELFF.

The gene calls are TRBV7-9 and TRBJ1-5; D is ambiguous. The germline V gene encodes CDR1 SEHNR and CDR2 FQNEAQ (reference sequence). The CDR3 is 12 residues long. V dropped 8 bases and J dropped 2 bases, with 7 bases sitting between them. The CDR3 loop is CASGIGNQPQHF. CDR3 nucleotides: TGTGCCAGCGGTATTGGCAATCAGCCCCAGCATTTT. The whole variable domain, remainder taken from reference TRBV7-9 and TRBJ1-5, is DTGVSQNPRHKITKRGQNVTFRCDPISEHNRLYWYRQTLGQGPEFLTYFQNEAQLEKSRLLSDRFSAERPKGSFSTLEIQRTEQGDSAMYLCASGIGNQPQHFGDGTRLSIL.

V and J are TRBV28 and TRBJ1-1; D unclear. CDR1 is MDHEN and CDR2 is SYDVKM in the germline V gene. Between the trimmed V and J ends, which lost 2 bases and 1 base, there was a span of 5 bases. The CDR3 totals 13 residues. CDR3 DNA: TGTGCCAGCAGTTTACAGAGGAACACTGAAGCTTTCTTT. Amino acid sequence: CASSLQRNTEAFF.

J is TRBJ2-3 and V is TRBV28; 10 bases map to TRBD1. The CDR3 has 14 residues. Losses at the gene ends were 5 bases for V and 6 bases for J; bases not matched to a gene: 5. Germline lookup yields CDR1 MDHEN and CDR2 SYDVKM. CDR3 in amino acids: CASSIGTGVDTQYF. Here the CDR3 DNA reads TGTGCCAGCAGTATAGGGACAGGGGTCGATACGCAGTATTTT.

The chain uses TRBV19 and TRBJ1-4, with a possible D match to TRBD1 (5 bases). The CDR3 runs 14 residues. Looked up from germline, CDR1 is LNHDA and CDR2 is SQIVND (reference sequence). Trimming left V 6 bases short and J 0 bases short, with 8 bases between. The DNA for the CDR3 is TGTGCCAGTAGCTACAGGTCAACTAATGAAAAACTGTTTTTT. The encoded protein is CASSYRSTNEKLFF.

CDR3 in amino acids: CASSERQGGGKYSNQPQHF. DNA of the CDR3: TGTGCCAGCAGTGAAAGACAGGGCGGGGGAAAGTATAGCAATCAGCCCCAGCATTTT. The chain links TRBV6-1 to TRBJ1-5; TRBD1 agrees at 7 bases. The V and J ends lost 2 bases and 0 bases, in that order; junction bases with no gene match: 13. The CDR3 is 19 residues long. Germline loops: CDR1 MNHNS, CDR2 SASEGT.

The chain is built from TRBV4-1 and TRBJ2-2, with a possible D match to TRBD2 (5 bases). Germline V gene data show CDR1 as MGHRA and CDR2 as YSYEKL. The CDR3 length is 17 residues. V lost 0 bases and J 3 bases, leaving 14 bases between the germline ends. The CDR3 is CASSQDSRGSHTGELFF. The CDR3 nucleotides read TGCGCCAGCAGCCAAGATTCCCGGGGTTCACACACCGGGGAGCTGTTTTTT.

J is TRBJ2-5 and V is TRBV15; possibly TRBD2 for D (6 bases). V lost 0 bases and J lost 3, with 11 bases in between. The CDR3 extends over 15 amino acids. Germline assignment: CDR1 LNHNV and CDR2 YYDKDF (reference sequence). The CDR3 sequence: CATSRDWGEEETQYF. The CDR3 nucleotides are TGTGCCACCAGCAGAGATTGGGGGGAGGAAGAGACCCAGTACTTC.

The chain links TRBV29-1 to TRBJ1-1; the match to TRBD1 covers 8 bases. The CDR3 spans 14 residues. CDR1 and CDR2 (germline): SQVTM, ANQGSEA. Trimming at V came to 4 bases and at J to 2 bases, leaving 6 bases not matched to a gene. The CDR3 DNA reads TGCAGCGTTGGACAGGGGACATTTAACACTGAAGCTTTCTTT. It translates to CSVGQGTFNTEAFF.

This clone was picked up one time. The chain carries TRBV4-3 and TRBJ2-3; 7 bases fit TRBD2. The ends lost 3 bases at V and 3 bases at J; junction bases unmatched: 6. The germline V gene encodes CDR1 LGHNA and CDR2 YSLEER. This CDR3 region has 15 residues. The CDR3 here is CASSHGGGGTDTQYF. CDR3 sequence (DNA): TGCGCCAGCAGCCACGGCGGGGGAGGGACAGATACGCAGTATTTT.

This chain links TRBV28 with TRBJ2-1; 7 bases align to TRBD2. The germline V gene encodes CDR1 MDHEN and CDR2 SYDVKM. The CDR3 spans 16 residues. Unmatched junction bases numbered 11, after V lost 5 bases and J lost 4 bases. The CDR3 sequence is CASSLLTSVSYNEQFF. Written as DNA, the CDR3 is TGTGCCAGCAGTCTCCTCACTAGCGTGAGTTACAATGAGCAGTTCTTC.

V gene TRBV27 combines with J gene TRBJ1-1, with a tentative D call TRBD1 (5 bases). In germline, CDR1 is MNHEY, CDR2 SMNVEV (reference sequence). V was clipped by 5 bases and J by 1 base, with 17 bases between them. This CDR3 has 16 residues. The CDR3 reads CASSLVGAGGNTEAFF. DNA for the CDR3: TGTGCCAGCAGTCTAGTTGGGGCCGGTGGGAACACTGAAGCTTTCTTT.

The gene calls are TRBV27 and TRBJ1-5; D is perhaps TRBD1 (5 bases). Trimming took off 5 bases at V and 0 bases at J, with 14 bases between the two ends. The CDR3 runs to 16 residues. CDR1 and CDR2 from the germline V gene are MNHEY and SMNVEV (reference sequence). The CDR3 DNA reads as TGTGCCAGCAGTCCCTGGGACGTCGGTAGCAATCAGCCCCAGCATTTT. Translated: CASSPWDVGSNQPQHF.

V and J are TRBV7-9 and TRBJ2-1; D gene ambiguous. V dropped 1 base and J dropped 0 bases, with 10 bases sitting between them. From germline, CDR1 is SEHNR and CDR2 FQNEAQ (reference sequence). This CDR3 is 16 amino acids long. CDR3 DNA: TGTGCCAGCAGCTTAGATAGACTCAGCTCCTACAATGAGCAGTTCTTC. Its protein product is CASSLDRLSSYNEQFF. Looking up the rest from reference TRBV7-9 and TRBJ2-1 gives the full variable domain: DTGVSQNPRHKITKRGQNVTFRCDPISEHNRLYWYRQTLGQGPEFLTYFQNEAQLEKSRLLSDRFSAERPKGSFSTLEIQRTEQGDSAMYLCASSLDRLSSYNEQFFGPGTRLTVL.

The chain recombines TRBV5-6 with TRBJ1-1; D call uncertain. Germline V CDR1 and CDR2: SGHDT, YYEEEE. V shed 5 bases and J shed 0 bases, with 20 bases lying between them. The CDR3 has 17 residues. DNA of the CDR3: TGTGCCAGCAGTGTGGCAGGTTTTAGCACAATGAACACTGAAGCTTTCTTT. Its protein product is CASSVAGFSTMNTEAFF. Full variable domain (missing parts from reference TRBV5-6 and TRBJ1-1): DAGVTQSPTHLIKTRGQQVTLRCSPKSGHDTVSWYQQALGQGPQFIFQYYEEEERQRGNFPDRFSGHQFPNYSSELNVNALLLGDSALYLCASSVAGFSTMNTEAFFGQGTRLTVV.

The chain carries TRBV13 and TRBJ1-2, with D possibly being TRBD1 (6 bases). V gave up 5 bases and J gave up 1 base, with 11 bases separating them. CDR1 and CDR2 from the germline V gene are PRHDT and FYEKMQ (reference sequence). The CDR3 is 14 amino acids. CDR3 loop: CASSLLRGNYGYTF. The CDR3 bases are TGTGCCAGCAGCCTTCTCAGGGGTAACTATGGCTACACCTTC.

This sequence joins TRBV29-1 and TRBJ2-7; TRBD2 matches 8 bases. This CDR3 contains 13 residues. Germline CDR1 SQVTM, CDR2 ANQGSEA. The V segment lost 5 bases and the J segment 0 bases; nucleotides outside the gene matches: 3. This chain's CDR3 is CSVFSGASYEQYF. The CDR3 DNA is TGCAGCGTTTTTAGCGGGGCCTCCTACGAGCAGTACTTC.